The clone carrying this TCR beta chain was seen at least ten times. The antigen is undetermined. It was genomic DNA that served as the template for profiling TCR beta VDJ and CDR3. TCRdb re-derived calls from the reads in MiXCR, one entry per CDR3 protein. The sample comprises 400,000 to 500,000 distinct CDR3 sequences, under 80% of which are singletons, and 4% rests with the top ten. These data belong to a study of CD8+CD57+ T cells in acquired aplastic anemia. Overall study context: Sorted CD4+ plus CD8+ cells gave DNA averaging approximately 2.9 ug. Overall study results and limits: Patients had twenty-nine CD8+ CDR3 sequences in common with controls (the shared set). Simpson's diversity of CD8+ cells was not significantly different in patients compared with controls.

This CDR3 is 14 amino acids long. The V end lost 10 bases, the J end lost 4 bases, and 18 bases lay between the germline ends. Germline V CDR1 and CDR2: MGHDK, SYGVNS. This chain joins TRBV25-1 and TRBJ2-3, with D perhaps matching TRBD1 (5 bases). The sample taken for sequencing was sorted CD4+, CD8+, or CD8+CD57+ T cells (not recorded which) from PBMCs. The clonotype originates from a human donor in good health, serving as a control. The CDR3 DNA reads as TGTGCCACCTCTAGGATGGAAGGGGCAGATACGCAGTATTTT. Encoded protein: CATSRMEGADTQYF.